This T cell receptor (beta chain) was identified in a study of control samples from healthy donors and cancer patients. The CDR3 runs 13 residues. Looked up from germline, CDR1 is LNHDA and CDR2 is SQIVND (reference sequence). V lost 5 bases to trimming and J lost 9 bases; unmatched junction nucleotides: 8. The data were produced by immunoSEQ multiplex PCR, yet TCRdb's version contains in-frame clones alone and is incomplete. Of around 90,000 clones in the sample, around nine tenths were seen once. The TCR originated in a man aged 30-40 years in good health. V and J are TRBV19 and TRBJ1-1; 8 nucleotides align to TRBD1. Sequencing was done on a sample of blood. The CDR3 loop reads CASSPGTGRKAFF. The CDR3 nucleotides are TGTGCCAGTAGTCCCGGGACAGGTCGAAAAGCTTTCTTT.